The 18 T cell receptor beta chains below all came from one sample that was sequenced in a study of T cell changes during pregnancy in multiple sclerosis. Using immunoSEQ multiplex PCR, the repertoire was profiled, and TCRdb retains in-frame clones only, with some absent. The sample includes roughly 51,000 clones, around 92% of them seen just once. The starting material was CD4+ T cells from peripheral blood mononuclear cells, obtained after pregnancy. The receptors were sampled from a female donor in good health, enrolled as a control in a pregnancy study.

This clone was counted a single time. The gene calls are TRBV15 and TRBJ2-5, with 11 nucleotides matching TRBD2. This CDR3 has 16 amino acids. V shed 1 base, J shed 1 base, and the junction held 2 bases outside the gene matches. CDR1 is LNHNV, CDR2 YYDKDF, per germline (reference sequence). The CDR3 DNA reads TGTGCCACCAGCAGAGGACTAGCGGGATCCCAAGAGACCCAGTACTTC. Amino acids: CATSRGLAGSQETQYF.

The V call is TRBV18, the J call TRBJ2-4; 10 nucleotides line up with TRBD2. V dropped 3 bases and J dropped 0; count of bases not matched to a gene: 14. The CDR3 length is 20 residues. Germline CDR1 reads KGHSH; CDR2 reads LQKENI. CDR3 DNA: TGTGCCAGCTCACCCGCCTCGTCGTCTAGCGGGGGACTAGCCAAAAACATTCAGTACTTC. Residues: CASSPASSSSGGLAKNIQYF. The full variable domain, with the rest looked up from reference TRBV18 and TRBJ2-4, is NAGVMQNPRHLVRRRGQEARLRCSPMKGHSHVYWYRQLPEEGLKFMVYLQKENIIDESGMPKERFSAEFPKEGPSILRIQQVVRGDSAAYFCASSPASSSSGGLAKNIQYFGAGTRLSVL.

This clone has only a few counts. The V call is TRBV5-4, the J call TRBJ1-1; 7 bases agree with TRBD1. The germline gives CDR1 SGHNT, CDR2 YYREEE (reference sequence). CDR3 length equals 17 residues. V trimming: 3 bases; J trimming: 0 bases; junction bases outside the gene matches: 11. The CDR3, as DNA: TGTGCCAGCAGCTCCCGGGACAGAGCATTTATGAACACTGAAGCTTTCTTT. Protein product: CASSSRDRAFMNTEAFF.

V and J are TRBV7-9 and TRBJ1-1, with D perhaps matching TRBD1 (6 bases). CDR1 and CDR2 from the germline V gene are SEHNR and FQNEAQ (reference sequence). This CDR3 region has 13 residues. Between the trimmed V and J ends, which lost 5 bases and 3 bases, there was a span of 10 bases. CDR3: CASSVNRDTEAFF. The CDR3 coding sequence is TGTGCCAGCAGCGTCAACAGGGACACTGAAGCTTTCTTT.

This clone was observed a handful of times. The chain has TRBV29-1 and TRBJ1-2, with 11 nucleotides matching TRBD1. J lost 7 bases, V lost 7 bases, and 8 bases had no gene match. The CDR3 is made up of 13 amino acids. Germline V gene lookup returns CDR1 SQVTM and CDR2 ANQGSEA. This CDR3 is CSAAGTGGRGYTF. CDR3 bases: TGCAGCGCTGCCGGGACAGGGGGGCGTGGCTACACCTTC.

This chain connects TRBV2 to TRBJ2-7, with a tentative D call TRBD2 (6 bases). Trimming stripped 4 bases from V and 0 bases from J, with 10 bases between. CDR1 and CDR2 from the germline V gene are SNHLY and FYNNEI. This CDR3 has 14 amino acids. CDR3 bases: TGTGCCAGCAGTGGCCGGCGGGACTCCTACGAGCAGTACTTC. Protein sequence: CASSGRRDSYEQYF.

This rearrangement joins TRBV19 to TRBJ1-1, with D perhaps matching TRBD1 (5 bases). The CDR3 runs 16 residues. Trimming removed 6 bases at V and 4 bases at J, with 21 bases between. Germline CDR1 is LNHDA and CDR2 is SQIVND (reference sequence). The CDR3 reads CASRSQILGETTEAFF. As DNA, the CDR3 is TGTGCCAGTAGATCCCAGATCCTAGGGGAAACCACTGAAGCTTTCTTT.

The rearrangement joins TRBV6-6 to TRBJ1-2; D gene ambiguous. Germline-derived CDR1 and CDR2 are MNHNY and SVGAGI (reference sequence). The germline V and J ends were trimmed by 2 bases and 4 bases, with 11 bases remaining between them. The CDR3 spans 14 residues. The CDR3 sequence is CASSYGRGAYGYTF. The CDR3, as DNA: TGTGCCAGCAGTTACGGCAGAGGAGCCTATGGCTACACCTTC.

The V and J genes are TRBV6-5 and TRBJ1-2, with TRBD1 matching over 8 bases. This CDR3 comprises 16 residues. Per the germline V gene, CDR1 is MNHEY and CDR2 is SVGAGI. The V segment lost 2 bases and the J segment 5 bases; nucleotides outside the gene matches: 10. The DNA of the CDR3 is TGTGCCAGCAGTTACCGGGTTGAGACAGGGGTATATGGCTACACCTTC. Encoded protein: CASSYRVETGVYGYTF.

This clone has just a few counts. CDR3 sequence reads: CASSQQTGQGRGYTF. CDR3 nucleotides: TGCGCCAGCAGCCAGCAAACGGGACAGGGTCGAGGCTACACCTTC. V gene TRBV4-1 combines with J gene TRBJ1-2; 9 bases map to TRBD1. This CDR3 has 15 amino acids. Trimming at V came to 3 bases and at J to 8 bases, leaving 10 bases not matched to a gene. The germline gives CDR1 MGHRA, CDR2 YSYEKL.

This chain joins TRBV7-9 and TRBJ2-5; D not resolved. Germline V gives CDR1 SEHNR, CDR2 FQNEAQ (reference sequence). This CDR3 contains 11 residues. Between the trimmed V and J ends, which lost 5 bases and 5 bases, there was a span of 6 bases. The CDR3 bases are TGTGCCAGCAGCGTCATTGAGACCCAGTACTTC. Translation: CASSVIETQYF.

The CDR3 DNA sequence: TGCGCCAGCAGCCAAGATCAGGGGATCCGTGGCTACACCTTC. Translating gives CASSQDQGIRGYTF. V usage is TRBV4-1 and J usage is TRBJ1-2; TRBD1 is a possible D gene (6 bases). The germline gives CDR1 MGHRA, CDR2 YSYEKL. The V end was cut by 0 bases, the J end by 7 bases, with 12 bases between. This CDR3 contains 14 residues.

The chain combines TRBV2 with TRBJ1-3, with a tentative D call TRBD1 (5 bases). The CDR3 is 16 residues long. From germline, CDR1 is SNHLY and CDR2 FYNNEI. Trimming took off 7 bases at V and 0 bases at J, with 16 bases between the two ends. The DNA of the CDR3 is TGTGCCAGCACCCGGGACTTAACCAGCTCTGGAAACACCATATATTTT. Residues: CASTRDLTSSGNTIYF. The whole variable domain, remainder taken from reference TRBV2 and TRBJ1-3, is EPEVTQTPSHQVTQMGQEVILRCVPISNHLYFYWYRQILGQKVEFLVSFYNNEISEKSEIFDDQFSVERPDGSNFTLKIRSTKLEDSAMYFCASTRDLTSSGNTIYFGEGSWLTVV.

The count of this clone is one. DNA for the CDR3: TGCGCCAGCAGCTTACAGGGACAGCTCCTCGAGCAGTACTTC. As protein: CASSLQGQLLEQYF. The chain recombines TRBV5-1 with TRBJ2-7; 7 bases line up with TRBD1. V was clipped by 2 bases and J by 6 bases; unmatched bases: 8. The CDR3 totals 14 residues. Per germline, CDR1 SGHRS and CDR2 YFSETQ.

This chain connects TRBV7-2 to TRBJ2-6; weak D call: TRBD1 (7 bases). Germline CDR1 reads SGHTA; CDR2 reads FQGNSA. V was trimmed by 5 bases and J by 4 bases, leaving 12 bases between them. CDR3 size: 15 residues. Here the CDR3 reads CASSPGGSGANVLTF. DNA of the CDR3: TGTGCCAGCAGCCCAGGGGGGTCCGGGGCCAACGTCCTGACTTTC. Filled out from reference TRBV7-2 and TRBJ2-6, the complete variable domain reads GAGVSQSPSNKVTEKGKDVELRCDPISGHTALYWYRQSLGQGLEFLIYFQGNSAPDKSGLPSDRFSAERTGGSVSTLTIQRTQQEDSAVYLCASSPGGSGANVLTFGAGSRLTVL.

Note on this clone: Sequence at one end of the junction differs from germline and may be a read error. The CDR3 spells CASSPLAGNTGELFF. CDR3 in DNA: TGTGCTAGCAGCCCGCTAGCGGGGAACACCGGGGAGCTGTTTTTT. The chain is built from TRBV7-7 and TRBJ2-2, with 8 bases fitting TRBD2. The CDR3 covers 15 residues. Germline V CDR1 and CDR2: SSHAT, FNYEAQ (reference sequence).

This chain links TRBV19 with TRBJ2-4, with D tentatively TRBD1 (6 bases). Looked up from germline, CDR1 is LNHDA and CDR2 is SQIVND (reference sequence). The CDR3 has 15 residues. V was pared by 4 bases and J by 0 bases, with 10 bases between. The CDR3 DNA sequence: TGTGCCAGTAGTAAGGGGGACGGAGCCAAAAACATTCAGTACTTC. Translated, it gives CASSKGDGAKNIQYF. Supplemented by reference TRBV19 and TRBJ2-4, the full variable domain reads DGGITQSPKYLFRKEGQNVTLSCEQNLNHDAMYWYRQDPGQGLRLIYYSQIVNDFQKGDIAEGYSVSREKKESFPLTVTSAQKNPTAFYLCASSKGDGAKNIQYFGAGTRLSVL.

The table lists this clone with a count of one. V usage is TRBV7-8 and J usage is TRBJ2-3; the match to TRBD2 covers 13 bases. Germline CDR1 SGHVS, CDR2 FQNEAQ. The CDR3 length is 13 residues. The V and J ends lost 5 bases and 14 bases, in that order; junction bases with no gene match: 7. The CDR3 sequence is CASSRLAGGPLYF. CDR3 sequence (DNA): TGTGCCAGCAGCCGACTAGCGGGGGGCCCGCTGTATTTT.